What follows describes a single T cell receptor (beta chain). This record belongs to a study of cytomegalovirus exposure and HLA in healthy donors. CDR1 MDHEN and CDR2 SYDVKM come from the germline V gene. The V and J ends lost 3 bases and 8 bases respectively, with 14 bases between them. The CDR3 is 15 amino acids. There were likely unrecorded immune exposures, though donors were nominally healthy when sampled. The PCR had 60 Vbeta and 13 Jbeta primers. Generated by immunoSEQ multiplex PCR, the TCRdb table keeps only in-frame clones and is missing some. The repertoire holds 150,000 to 200,000 clones, with roughly 77% as singletons.

The sequencing sample was made of PBMCs. This receptor was taken from a woman aged 45-65 years in good health and CMV-seronegative. J is TRBJ1-6 and V is TRBV28; D is perhaps TRBD1 (5 bases). CDR3 nucleotides: TGTGCCAGCAGTTTCCCGGCCACAGGAGATTCACCCCTCCACTTT. It translates to CASSFPATGDSPLHF.